This is a list of T cell receptor beta chains from one sample in a study of blood T cells in healthy people across ages. TCRdb redid the calling of the 5' RACE reads with MiXCR, one entry per CDR3 protein. The table lists about 640,000 distinct CDR3 sequences, about 54% of them singletons. The source material was blood. The receptor set was obtained from a man aged 55-75 years in good health. The CDR3 runs from the conserved cysteine through the conserved F or W. A D gene is named only where the DNA matches it firmly. For some rows the clone size is stated as once, few or many, or as a class when expanded; others skip it.

abundance	d_gene	v_gene	j_gene	CDR3aa	CDR3nt
few	-	TRBV28	TRBJ1-2	CASSLSLTLQGGYTF	TGTGCCAGCAGTTTATCCTTGACTCTTCAGGGTGGCTACACCTTC
few	TRBD1	TRBV28	TRBJ2-5	CASSLGTGRQEQYF	TGTGCCAGCAGTTTAGGGACAGGGCGCCAAGAGCAGTACTTC
-	-	TRBV28	TRBJ1-1	CASSLAHGGTEAFF	TGTGCCAGCAGTTTAGCCCACGGGGGCACTGAAGCTTTCTTT
few	-	TRBV2	TRBJ2-1	CASSETRYRQQFF	TGTGCCAGCAGTGAGACTAGATATCGGCAGCAGTTCTTC
-	-	TRBV21-1	TRBJ1-1	CASSKWSEVSTEAFF	TGTGCCAGCAGCAAATGGTCAGAGGTGAGCACTGAAGCTTTCTTT
few	-	TRBV6-5	TRBJ1-2	CASSYGGDYGYTF	TGTGCCAGCAGTTACGGGGGAGATTATGGCTACACCTTC
-	-	TRBV5-4	TRBJ2-5	CASTLGLDQETQYF	TGTGCCAGCACCCTGGGTCTGGACCAAGAGACCCAGTACTTC
-	-	TRBV11-2	TRBJ1-1	CASSNREAAFF	TGTGCCAGCAGCAACAGGGAGGCAGCTTTCTTT
-	-	TRBV6-5	TRBJ1-2	CASSYRGGVWQGYTF	TGTGCCAGCAGTTACAGGGGGGGCGTTTGGCAAGGCTACACCTTC
-	TRBD1	TRBV5-1	TRBJ2-5	CASSGQGAQETQYF	TGCGCCAGCAGCGGGCAGGGGGCACAAGAGACCCAGTACTTC
once	TRBD2	TRBV28	TRBJ2-7	CASTSGGDNEQYF	TGTGCCAGCACCTCGGGAGGGGACAATGAGCAGTACTTC
-	-	TRBV7-2	TRBJ2-4	CASSLEAVDIQYF	TGTGCCAGCAGCTTAGAGGCGGTGGACATTCAGTACTTC
-	-	TRBV25-1	TRBJ1-1	CASSLGVVVFF	TGTGCCAGCAGTTTGGGAGTCGTAGTTTTCTTT
-	TRBD2	TRBV29-1	TRBJ2-1	CSVRVGGIYNEQFF	TGCAGCGTTAGGGTCGGGGGGATATACAATGAGCAGTTCTTC
-	-	TRBV20-1	TRBJ2-3	CSATGTSNTDTQYF	TGCAGTGCTACCGGGACATCTAACACAGATACGCAGTATTTT
-	-	TRBV29-1	TRBJ2-5	CSVDRASETQYF	TGCAGCGTTGACAGGGCGAGTGAGACCCAGTACTTC
-	-	TRBV5-1	TRBJ1-4	CASSNSWGSNEKLFF	TGCGCCAGCAGCAACTCTTGGGGGTCTAATGAAAAACTGTTTTTT
-	-	TRBV29-1	TRBJ2-5	CSVGRTGSETQYF	TGCAGCGTTGGGCGAACGGGGTCGGAGACCCAGTACTTC
once	-	TRBV6-1	TRBJ1-2	CASSAFPSYGYTF	TGTGCCAGCAGTGCCTTCCCCAGCTATGGCTACACCTTC
-	TRBD2	TRBV11-2	TRBJ2-1	CASSLDVAGGLNEQFF	TGTGCCAGCAGCTTAGATGTAGCGGGGGGATTAAATGAGCAGTTCTTC
-	TRBD1	TRBV11-2	TRBJ1-6	CASSTGQVSDSPLHF	TGTGCCAGCAGCACCGGACAGGTTTCGGATTCACCCCTCCACTTT
-	-	TRBV20-1	TRBJ1-2	CSARSGGSYGYTF	TGCAGTGCTAGATCGGGCGGGAGCTATGGCTACACCTTC
few	-	TRBV20-1	TRBJ2-1	CSATAVEGEQFF	TGCAGTGCGACGGCGGTGGAGGGAGAGCAGTTCTTC
-	TRBD1	TRBV11-2	TRBJ2-1	CASSEQGFGEQFF	TGTGCCAGCAGCGAACAGGGGTTTGGTGAGCAGTTCTTC
-	TRBD1	TRBV12-3/TRBV12-4	TRBJ1-2	CASSPSRGAGYGYTF	TGTGCCAGCAGCCCCAGCAGGGGGGCGGGCTATGGCTACACCTTC
-	TRBD1	TRBV5-1	TRBJ2-5	CASSRGTAGSETQYF	TGCGCCAGCAGCCGAGGGACAGCAGGCTCGGAGACCCAGTACTTC
few	TRBD1	TRBV25-1	TRBJ2-7	CASTLRTGPSSYEQYF	TGTGCCAGCACCTTACGGACAGGGCCCAGCTCCTACGAGCAGTACTTC
-	TRBD1	TRBV7-6	TRBJ2-7	CASSLGDRSAYEQYF	TGTGCCAGCAGCTTAGGGGACAGGTCGGCCTACGAGCAGTACTTC
-	-	TRBV20-1	TRBJ2-3	CSARVTGPTDTQYF	TGCAGTGCTAGAGTAACCGGTCCCACAGATACGCAGTATTTT
-	-	TRBV10-3	TRBJ2-7	CAISEAGSSSYEQYF	TGTGCCATCAGTGAAGCAGGGAGTAGCTCCTACGAGCAGTACTTC
-	-	TRBV29-1	TRBJ2-1	CSVDNPNRTVYNEQFF	TGCAGCGTTGACAACCCCAACCGGACGGTTTACAATGAGCAGTTCTTC
-	TRBD2	TRBV2	TRBJ2-1	CASSYGTSVYNEQFF	TGTGCCAGCAGCTACGGGACTAGCGTGTACAATGAGCAGTTCTTC
-	-	TRBV6-6	TRBJ1-1	CASSKGWGEAFF	TGTGCCAGCAGTAAGGGCTGGGGTGAAGCTTTCTTT
many	-	TRBV27	TRBJ2-1	CASSPAGAGNNEQFF	TGTGCCAGCTCCCCCGCAGGGGCTGGCAACAATGAGCAGTTCTTC
-	-	TRBV10-3	TRBJ1-5	CAISESSGAGSNQPQHF	TGTGCCATCAGTGAGTCGTCCGGGGCGGGGAGCAATCAGCCCCAGCATTTT
-	-	TRBV20-1	TRBJ1-1	CSARDWDRDTEAFF	TGCAGTGCTAGAGATTGGGACCGAGACACTGAAGCTTTCTTT
-	-	TRBV29-1	TRBJ2-7	CSVREALEQYF	TGCAGCGTCAGAGAAGCCCTCGAGCAGTACTTC
-	TRBD1	TRBV7-9	TRBJ2-1	CASSARGTGGVVEQFF	TGTGCCAGCAGCGCCCGGGGGACAGGGGGGGTGGTTGAGCAGTTCTTC